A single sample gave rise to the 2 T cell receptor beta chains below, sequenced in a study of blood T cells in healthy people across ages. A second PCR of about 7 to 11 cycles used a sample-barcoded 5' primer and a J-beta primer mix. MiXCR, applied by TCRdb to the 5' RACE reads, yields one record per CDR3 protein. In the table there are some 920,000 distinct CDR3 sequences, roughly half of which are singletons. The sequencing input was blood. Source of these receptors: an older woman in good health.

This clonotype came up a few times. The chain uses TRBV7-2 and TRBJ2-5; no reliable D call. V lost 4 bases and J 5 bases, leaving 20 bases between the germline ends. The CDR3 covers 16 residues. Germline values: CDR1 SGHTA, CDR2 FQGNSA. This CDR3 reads CASSSLAQRIIETQYF. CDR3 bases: TGTGCCAGCAGCTCCCTCGCACAGAGGATTATCGAGACCCAGTACTTC. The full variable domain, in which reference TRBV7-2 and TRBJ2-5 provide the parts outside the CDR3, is GAGVSQSPSNKVTEKGKDVELRCDPISGHTALYWYRQSLGQGLEFLIYFQGNSAPDKSGLPSDRFSAERTGGSVSTLTIQRTQQEDSAVYLCASSSLAQRIIETQYFGPGTRLLVL.

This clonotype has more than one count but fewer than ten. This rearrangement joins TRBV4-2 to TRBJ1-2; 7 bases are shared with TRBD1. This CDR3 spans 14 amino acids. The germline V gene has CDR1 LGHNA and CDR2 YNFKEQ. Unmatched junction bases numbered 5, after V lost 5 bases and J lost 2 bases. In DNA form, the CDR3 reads TGTGCCAGCAGCTTAAACAGGGGCAACTATGGCTACACCTTC. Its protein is CASSLNRGNYGYTF.